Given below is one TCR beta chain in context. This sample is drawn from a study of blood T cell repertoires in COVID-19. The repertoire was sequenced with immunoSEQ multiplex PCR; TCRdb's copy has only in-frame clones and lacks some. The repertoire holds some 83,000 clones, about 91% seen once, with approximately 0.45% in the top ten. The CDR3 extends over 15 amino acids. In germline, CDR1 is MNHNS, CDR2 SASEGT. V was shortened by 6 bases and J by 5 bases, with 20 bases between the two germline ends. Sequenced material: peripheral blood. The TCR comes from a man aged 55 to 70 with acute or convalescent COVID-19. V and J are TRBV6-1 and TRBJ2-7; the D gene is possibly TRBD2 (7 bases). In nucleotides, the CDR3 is TGTGCCAGCAGGGACGCGGGGGCCCTTTACGACGAGCAGTACTTC. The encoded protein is CASRDAGALYDEQYF.